This TCR beta chain was observed in a study of cytomegalovirus exposure and HLA in healthy donors. Turning to the study itself: The 90 to 150 validation repertoires matched the approximately 700 first-cohort repertoires in platform, a later analysis reported.

A note on this clone: Its antigen is undetermined.

Study-wide points: For most TCR sequences rarity was the rule, although some public TCRs occurred in many donors. The authors enumerated over 150 TCR beta chains as linked to cytomegalovirus.

Using immunoSEQ multiplex PCR, the repertoire was profiled, and TCRdb retains in-frame clones only, with some absent. The sample contains around 300,000 clones, around 89% of which appear only once. Sequencing input: PBMCs. This sequence originates from a young woman in good health and CMV-seronegative.

In DNA form, the CDR3 reads TGTGCCAGCAGTTTACGGACAGGGAGGGGAGGGAACTATGGCTACACCTTC. As protein: CASSLRTGRGGNYGYTF. The chain has TRBV27 and TRBJ1-2; 8 nucleotides align to TRBD1. Unmatched junction bases numbered 10, after V lost 2 bases and J lost 2 bases. The CDR3 runs 17 residues. CDR1 MNHEY and CDR2 SMNVEV come from the germline V gene (reference sequence).